The text below deals with one T cell receptor beta chain. Germline V gene data show CDR1 as SEHNR and CDR2 as FQNEAQ (reference sequence). V lost 5 bases and J lost 0, with 17 bases in between. The length of the CDR3 is 18 residues. The data belong to a study of blood T cell repertoires in COVID-19. TCRdb's copy holds only in-frame clones and misses some; the assay was immunoSEQ multiplex PCR. The table lists approximately 250,000 clones, 75% to 90% of them singletons, with 3.5% to 4.5% in the top ten. Two negative PCRs, clearance, or symptom resolution were required of recovered Cohort 3 donors. The receptor's source is a woman aged 25 to 45 who had recovered from COVID-19. The source material was PBMCs or T cells enriched from blood (not recorded which). The chain recombines TRBV7-9 with TRBJ1-6; the D gene is possibly TRBD1 (6 bases). CDR3 sequence reads: CASSPPLQGSSYNSPLHF. In DNA form, the CDR3 reads TGTGCCAGCAGCCCACCTCTACAGGGTAGCTCCTATAATTCACCCCTCCACTTT.